The sequence of this T cell receptor (beta chain) was determined in a study of T cells in Graves' hyperthyroidism and ophthalmopathy. Study-level findings and limits: Blood shared most expanded thyroid clonotypes above 0.001.

The source material, RNA transcripts, was used to amplify TCR beta CDR3 regions. HTBI primers drove first-round RT-PCR of the TCR CDR3. TCRdb ran MiXCR on the multiplex PCR reads and lists one entry per CDR3 protein. In the table there are roughly 700,000 distinct CDR3 sequences, 17% of which are singletons. V was shortened by 4 bases and J by 4 bases, with 16 bases between the two germline ends. The CDR3 covers 15 residues. The germline CDR1 and CDR2 sequences are SGHTA and FQGTGA. Patients between 18 and 65 years old had hyperthyroidism, newly diagnosed and lasting under 2 months. Clinicians diagnosed patients from clinical symptoms, serum thyroxine and TRAb, thyroid ultrasound and orbital computed tomography. This clonotype turned up a few times. Its antigen is still unknown.

The specimen was blood. The sequence was obtained from a middle-aged man with Graves' hyperthyroidism. The chain links TRBV7-3 to TRBJ2-5; TRBD2 is a possible D gene (6 bases). In DNA, the CDR3 is TGTGCCAGCAGCTCCAGGAGGGAGCGGAGAGAGACCCAGTACTTC. Translating gives CASSSRRERRETQYF.